Each of the 5 T cell receptor beta chains below was sequenced from the same sample in a study of blood T cell repertoires in COVID-19. TCRdb keeps only in-frame clones here, not all; method: immunoSEQ multiplex PCR. The data show about 160,000 clones, over 80% seen once. The specimen was peripheral blood. Source of these receptors: a man aged 70-80 years who had recovered from COVID-19.

V is TRBV5-6 and J is TRBJ1-1; TRBD1 is a possible D gene (6 bases). CDR1 is SGHDT, CDR2 YYEEEE, per germline. The CDR3 is made up of 16 amino acids. Trimming took off 4 bases at V and 1 base at J, with 17 bases between the two ends. DNA for the CDR3: TGTGCCAGCAGCCGATATCTAACAGGGTCGAACACTGAAGCTTTCTTT. This translates into CASSRYLTGSNTEAFF.

The V and J genes are TRBV6-1 and TRBJ2-3, with D hard to call. The length of the CDR3 is 11 residues. The V end lost 3 bases, the J end lost 7 bases, and 5 bases lay between the germline ends. From germline, CDR1 is MNHNS and CDR2 SASEGT. This CDR3 is CASSERNTQYF. CDR3 coding DNA: TGTGCCAGCAGTGAGAGGAATACGCAGTATTTT.

J is TRBJ1-5 and V is TRBV24-1; 7 bases are a match to TRBD1. The CDR3 consists of 14 residues. After removal of 3 bases from V and 4 bases from J, the junction contained 2 bases not matched to a gene. Germline V gene data show CDR1 as KGHDR and CDR2 as SFDVKD. CDR3 sequence reads: CATSDATGNQPQHF. DNA for the CDR3: TGTGCCACCAGTGATGCGACAGGGAATCAGCCCCAGCATTTT.

This clone appeared a few times. The V call is TRBV5-1, the J call TRBJ1-1, with 8 positions matching TRBD1. The CDR3 consists of 15 residues. V shed 0 bases, J shed 4 bases, and the junction held 5 bases outside the gene matches. The germline gives CDR1 SGHRS, CDR2 YFSETQ. CDR3 loop: CASSLAQGAGTEAFF. The CDR3 DNA follows: TGCGCCAGCAGCTTGGCCCAGGGGGCGGGCACTGAAGCTTTCTTT.

This sequence joins TRBV15 and TRBJ2-3; TRBD2 matches at 13 bases. Germline-derived CDR1 and CDR2 are LNHNV and YYDKDF (reference sequence). The CDR3 spans 15 residues. The V and J ends lost 3 bases and 8 bases, in that order; junction bases with no gene match: 5. CDR3 residues: CATSRDGLAGVTQYF. For the CDR3, the DNA is TGTGCCACCAGCAGGGACGGACTAGCGGGAGTTACGCAGTATTTT.